Listed below are T cell receptor beta chains from one sample, sequenced in a study of blood T cell repertoires in COVID-19. Produced via immunoSEQ multiplex PCR; TCRdb's table is partial and in-frame only. The table includes about 98,000 clones, approximately 80% detected once. Sample: peripheral blood. These receptors all come from an older man with active or convalescent COVID-19. Each CDR3 is given with its conserved first and last residue. The order of the fields is V gene, D gene, J gene, clone size, CDR3 protein, CDR3 DNA. The D gene is left open where the match is weak. Clone size is stated in some rows and not others, as once, few, many or a class when expanded.

v_call: TRBV11-3; d_call: .; j_call: TRBJ2-7; clone_size: .; cdr3_aa: CASSLGTSYEQYF; cdr3_nt: TGTGCCAGCAGCTTAGGCACTTCCTACGAGCAGTACTTC
v_call: TRBV10-1; d_call: .; j_call: TRBJ1-2; clone_size: .; cdr3_aa: CASSERVNYGYTF; cdr3_nt: TGCGCCAGCAGTGAACGAGTTAACTATGGCTACACCTTC
v_call: TRBV19; d_call: TRBD2; j_call: TRBJ2-3; clone_size: .; cdr3_aa: CASVASGGLTDTQYF; cdr3_nt: TGTGCCAGCGTCGCTAGCGGGGGCCTCACAGATACGCAGTATTTT
v_call: TRBV28; d_call: TRBD2; j_call: TRBJ2-3; clone_size: .; cdr3_aa: CASSTRLAGVEGTDTQYF; cdr3_nt: TGTGCCAGCAGTACAAGACTAGCGGGGGTGGAGGGAACAGATACGCAGTATTTT
v_call: TRBV28; d_call: TRBD1; j_call: TRBJ1-1; clone_size: .; cdr3_aa: CASSPTAWTGGGWDTEAFF; cdr3_nt: TGTGCCAGCAGCCCTACTGCCTGGACAGGGGGCGGATGGGACACTGAAGCTTTCTTT
v_call: TRBV5-1; d_call: .; j_call: TRBJ2-5; clone_size: .; cdr3_aa: CASSLGLIPQETQYF; cdr3_nt: TGCGCCAGCAGCTTGGGACTAATCCCCCAAGAGACCCAGTACTTC
v_call: TRBV4-1; d_call: TRBD1; j_call: TRBJ1-5; clone_size: .; cdr3_aa: CASSPRHVQGGAQPQHF; cdr3_nt: TGCGCCAGCAGCCCCCGACACGTACAGGGGGGGGCTCAGCCCCAGCATTTT
v_call: TRBV9; d_call: TRBD1; j_call: TRBJ1-2; clone_size: .; cdr3_aa: CASSVGQGAFYGYTF; cdr3_nt: TGTGCCAGCAGCGTAGGACAGGGGGCGTTCTATGGCTACACCTTC
v_call: TRBV5-4; d_call: .; j_call: TRBJ2-2; clone_size: once; cdr3_aa: CASSFLGVNTGELFF; cdr3_nt: TGTGCCAGCAGCTTTCTGGGCGTGAACACCGGGGAGCTGTTTTTT
v_call: TRBV6-5; d_call: TRBD1; j_call: TRBJ1-2; clone_size: .; cdr3_aa: CASSYLQGAYTF; cdr3_nt: TGTGCCAGCAGTTACCTCCAGGGGGCGTACACCTTC
v_call: TRBV9; d_call: .; j_call: TRBJ1-3; clone_size: .; cdr3_aa: CASSSSGGNTIYF; cdr3_nt: TGTGCCAGCAGCTCGAGCGGCGGAAACACCATATATTTT
v_call: TRBV19; d_call: TRBD1; j_call: TRBJ1-6; clone_size: few; cdr3_aa: CASSLPRQAPGGSPLHF; cdr3_nt: TGTGCCAGTAGTTTGCCCCGACAGGCTCCAGGGGGTTCACCCCTCCACTTT
v_call: TRBV4-2; d_call: TRBD2; j_call: TRBJ2-5; clone_size: .; cdr3_aa: CASSQDAAGGQETQYF; cdr3_nt: TGTGCCAGCAGCCAAGATGCAGCGGGGGGACAAGAGACCCAGTACTTC
v_call: TRBV18; d_call: .; j_call: TRBJ1-5; clone_size: .; cdr3_aa: CASSLTTGHSNQPQHF; cdr3_nt: TGTGCCAGCTCACTCACGACAGGACATAGCAATCAGCCCCAGCATTTT
v_call: TRBV19; d_call: .; j_call: TRBJ1-2; clone_size: .; cdr3_aa: CASSMGGPNYGYTF; cdr3_nt: TGTGCCAGTAGTATGGGTGGGCCGAACTATGGCTACACCTTC
v_call: TRBV30; d_call: TRBD1; j_call: TRBJ1-4; clone_size: once; cdr3_aa: CAWSQQGASREKLFF; cdr3_nt: TGTGCCTGGAGTCAACAGGGGGCATCAAGGGAAAAACTGTTTTTT
v_call: TRBV12-1; d_call: .; j_call: TRBJ1-1; clone_size: .; cdr3_aa: CASSSPDRAKTEAFF; cdr3_nt: TGTGCCAGCAGCTCCCCGGACAGGGCCAAGACTGAAGCTTTCTTT
v_call: TRBV4-3; d_call: .; j_call: TRBJ2-3; clone_size: .; cdr3_aa: CASSQGASVSTDTQYF; cdr3_nt: TGCGCCAGCAGCCAAGGGGCTAGCGTCAGCACAGATACGCAGTATTTT
v_call: TRBV7-9; d_call: TRBD1; j_call: TRBJ1-5; clone_size: .; cdr3_aa: CASSAGQGYSNQPQHF; cdr3_nt: TGTGCCAGCAGCGCGGGACAGGGGTATAGCAATCAGCCCCAGCATTTT
v_call: TRBV15; d_call: TRBD1; j_call: TRBJ2-7; clone_size: .; cdr3_aa: CATSRAGQGYEQYF; cdr3_nt: TGTGCCACCAGCAGAGCGGGACAGGGCTACGAGCAGTACTTC
v_call: TRBV10-3; d_call: .; j_call: TRBJ1-5; clone_size: many; cdr3_aa: CAISKDKYSNQPQHF; cdr3_nt: TGTGCCATCAGCAAAGACAAGTATAGCAATCAGCCCCAGCATTTT
v_call: TRBV19; d_call: .; j_call: TRBJ2-1; clone_size: once; cdr3_aa: CASSPRRDSSYNEQFF; cdr3_nt: TGTGCCAGTAGTCCAAGGCGGGACAGCTCCTACAATGAGCAGTTCTTC
v_call: TRBV5-4; d_call: TRBD2; j_call: TRBJ2-1; clone_size: .; cdr3_aa: CASSSYIGGAYNEQFF; cdr3_nt: TGTGCCAGCAGCTCGTACATCGGGGGGGCCTACAATGAGCAGTTCTTC
v_call: TRBV7-6; d_call: TRBD1; j_call: TRBJ2-3; clone_size: few; cdr3_aa: CASRPRTGEEDTQYF; cdr3_nt: TGTGCCAGCAGACCAAGGACAGGGGAGGAAGATACGCAGTATTTT
v_call: TRBV7-9; d_call: .; j_call: TRBJ1-2; clone_size: few; cdr3_aa: CASSLEGGGYTF; cdr3_nt: TGTGCCAGCAGCTTGGAAGGGGGTGGCTACACCTTC
v_call: TRBV3-1/TRBV3-2; d_call: TRBD1; j_call: TRBJ2-1; clone_size: .; cdr3_aa: CASSQVQGVNEQFF; cdr3_nt: TGTGCCAGCAGCCAAGTACAGGGGGTGAATGAGCAGTTCTTC
v_call: TRBV7-3; d_call: TRBD1; j_call: TRBJ1-4; clone_size: .; cdr3_aa: CASSRRTGHGNEKLFF; cdr3_nt: TGTGCCAGCAGCCGAAGGACAGGGCACGGTAATGAAAAACTGTTTTTT
v_call: TRBV27; d_call: TRBD1; j_call: TRBJ2-7; clone_size: .; cdr3_aa: CASSSSRGTYEQYF; cdr3_nt: TGTGCCAGCAGCTCATCCAGGGGGACCTACGAGCAGTACTTC
v_call: TRBV2; d_call: TRBD1; j_call: TRBJ2-2; clone_size: .; cdr3_aa: CASRFRDRVSGELFF; cdr3_nt: TGTGCCAGCAGATTCCGGGACAGGGTTTCCGGGGAGCTGTTTTTT
v_call: TRBV7-3; d_call: .; j_call: TRBJ1-1; clone_size: .; cdr3_aa: CASSLMGGMNTEAFF; cdr3_nt: TGTGCCAGCAGCTTAATGGGGGGGATGAACACTGAAGCTTTCTTT
v_call: TRBV7-2; d_call: TRBD2; j_call: TRBJ2-3; clone_size: .; cdr3_aa: CASTFSGGASDTQYF; cdr3_nt: TGTGCCAGCACCTTTAGCGGGGGGGCCTCAGATACGCAGTATTTT
v_call: TRBV11-2; d_call: .; j_call: TRBJ2-5; clone_size: .; cdr3_aa: CASSPVAEETQYF; cdr3_nt: TGTGCCAGCAGCCCCGTCGCGGAAGAGACCCAGTACTTC
v_call: TRBV5-5; d_call: .; j_call: TRBJ1-4; clone_size: .; cdr3_aa: CASSLWPGINEKLFF; cdr3_nt: TGTGCCAGCAGCTTGTGGCCAGGGATAAATGAAAAACTGTTTTTT
v_call: TRBV30; d_call: .; j_call: TRBJ1-3; clone_size: .; cdr3_aa: CAWSVRGAGNTIYF; cdr3_nt: TGTGCCTGGAGTGTACGGGGTGCTGGAAACACCATATATTTT
v_call: TRBV11-2; d_call: .; j_call: TRBJ1-2; clone_size: .; cdr3_aa: CASSLEGRGRPNYGYTF; cdr3_nt: TGTGCCAGCAGCTTAGAGGGCAGGGGTCGGCCTAACTATGGCTACACCTTC
v_call: TRBV19; d_call: .; j_call: TRBJ1-5; clone_size: .; cdr3_aa: CASTRDLLNQPQHF; cdr3_nt: TGTGCCAGTACCCGGGATCTCCTAAATCAGCCCCAGCATTTT
v_call: TRBV5-4; d_call: TRBD1; j_call: TRBJ2-1; clone_size: .; cdr3_aa: CASSNPTGTGAPIF; cdr3_nt: TGTGCCAGCAGCAATCCCACCGGGACAGGGGCGCCCATCTTC
v_call: TRBV6-5; d_call: TRBD1; j_call: TRBJ1-3; clone_size: .; cdr3_aa: CASSLQGARNTIYF; cdr3_nt: TGTGCCAGCAGCCTTCAGGGGGCTAGAAACACCATATATTTT
v_call: TRBV7-2; d_call: .; j_call: TRBJ2-1; clone_size: .; cdr3_aa: CASSLDRAREQFF; cdr3_nt: TGTGCCAGCAGCTTAGACAGGGCTCGGGAGCAGTTCTTC
v_call: TRBV3-1/TRBV3-2; d_call: .; j_call: TRBJ1-4; clone_size: .; cdr3_aa: CASSQDLGAEKLFF; cdr3_nt: TGTGCCAGCAGCCAAGATTTAGGGGCTGAAAAACTGTTTTTT
v_call: TRBV28; d_call: TRBD1; j_call: TRBJ1-2; clone_size: .; cdr3_aa: CASSSQGDHYGYTF; cdr3_nt: TGTGCCAGCAGTTCACAGGGGGACCACTATGGCTACACCTTC
v_call: TRBV11-3; d_call: .; j_call: TRBJ1-4; clone_size: .; cdr3_aa: CASSLYAGSNEKLFF; cdr3_nt: TGTGCCAGCAGCTTATATGCAGGGTCTAATGAAAAACTGTTTTTT
v_call: TRBV19; d_call: .; j_call: TRBJ2-3; clone_size: once; cdr3_aa: CASSGTGWANTQYF; cdr3_nt: TGTGCCAGTAGTGGAACAGGGTGGGCAAATACGCAGTATTTT
v_call: TRBV19; d_call: .; j_call: TRBJ1-2; clone_size: .; cdr3_aa: CASSISTREGYTF; cdr3_nt: TGTGCCAGTAGTATAAGTACCAGGGAAGGCTACACCTTC
v_call: TRBV2; d_call: .; j_call: TRBJ1-1; clone_size: few; cdr3_aa: CASEGAENTEAFF; cdr3_nt: TGTGCCAGCGAAGGGGCGGAGAACACTGAAGCTTTCTTT
v_call: TRBV6-1; d_call: .; j_call: TRBJ2-1; clone_size: .; cdr3_aa: CASREQPEGNEQFF; cdr3_nt: TGTGCCAGCAGAGAACAACCCGAGGGCAATGAGCAGTTCTTC
v_call: TRBV4-2; d_call: TRBD2; j_call: TRBJ2-7; clone_size: .; cdr3_aa: CASSQGGGEDEQYF; cdr3_nt: TGTGCCAGCAGCCAAGGGGGGGGAGAAGACGAGCAGTACTTC
v_call: TRBV10-3; d_call: .; j_call: TRBJ1-3; clone_size: .; cdr3_aa: CAISVGKRGAGNTIYF; cdr3_nt: TGTGCCATCAGTGTGGGGAAACGGGGGGCTGGAAACACCATATATTTT